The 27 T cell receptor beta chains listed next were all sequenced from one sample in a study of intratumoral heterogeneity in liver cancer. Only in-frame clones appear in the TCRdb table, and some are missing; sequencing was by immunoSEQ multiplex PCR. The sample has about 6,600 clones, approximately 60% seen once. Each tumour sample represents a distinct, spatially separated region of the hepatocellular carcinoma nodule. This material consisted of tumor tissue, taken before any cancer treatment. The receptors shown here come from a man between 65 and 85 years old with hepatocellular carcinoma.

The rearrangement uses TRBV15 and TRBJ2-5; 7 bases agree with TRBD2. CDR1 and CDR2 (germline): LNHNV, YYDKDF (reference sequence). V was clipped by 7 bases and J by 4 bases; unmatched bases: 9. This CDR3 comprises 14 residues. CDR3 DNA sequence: TGTGCCACCACCACGGCGGGGGTCGGAGAGACCCAGTACTTC. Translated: CATTTAGVGETQYF.

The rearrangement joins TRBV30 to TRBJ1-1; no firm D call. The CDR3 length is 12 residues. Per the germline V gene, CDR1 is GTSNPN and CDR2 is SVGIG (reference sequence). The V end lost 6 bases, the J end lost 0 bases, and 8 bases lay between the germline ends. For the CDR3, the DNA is TGTGCCTGCTCAGACGTGAACACTGAAGCTTTCTTT. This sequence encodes CACSDVNTEAFF.

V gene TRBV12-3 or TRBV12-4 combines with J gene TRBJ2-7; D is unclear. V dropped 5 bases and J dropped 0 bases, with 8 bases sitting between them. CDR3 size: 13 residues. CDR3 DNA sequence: TGTGCCAGCAGTCCCCGCCTCTCCTACGAGCAGTACTTC. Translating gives CASSPRLSYEQYF.

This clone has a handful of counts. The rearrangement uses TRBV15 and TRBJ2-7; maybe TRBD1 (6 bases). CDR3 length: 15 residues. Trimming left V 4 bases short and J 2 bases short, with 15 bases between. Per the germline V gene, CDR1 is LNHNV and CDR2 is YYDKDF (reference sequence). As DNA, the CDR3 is TGTGCCACCAGCACCTACAGGGAAGGGACCTACGAGCAGTACTTC. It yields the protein CATSTYREGTYEQYF.

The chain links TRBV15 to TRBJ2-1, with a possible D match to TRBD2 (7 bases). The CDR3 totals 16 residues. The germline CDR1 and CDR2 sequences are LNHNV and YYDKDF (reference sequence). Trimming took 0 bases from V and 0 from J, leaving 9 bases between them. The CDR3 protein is CATSRDGGASYNEQFF. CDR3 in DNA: TGTGCCACCAGCAGAGATGGGGGGGCCTCCTACAATGAGCAGTTCTTC.

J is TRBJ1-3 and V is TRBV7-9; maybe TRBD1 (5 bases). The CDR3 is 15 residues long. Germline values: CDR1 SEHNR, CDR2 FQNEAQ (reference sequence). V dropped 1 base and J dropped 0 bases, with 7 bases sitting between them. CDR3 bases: TGTGCCAGCAGCTTAGGGACACTCTCTGGAAACACCATATATTTT. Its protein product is CASSLGTLSGNTIYF.

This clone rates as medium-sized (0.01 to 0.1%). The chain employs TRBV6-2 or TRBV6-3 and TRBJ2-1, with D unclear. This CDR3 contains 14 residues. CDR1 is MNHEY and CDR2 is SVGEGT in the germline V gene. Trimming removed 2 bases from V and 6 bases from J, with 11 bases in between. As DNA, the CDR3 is TGTGCCAGCAGTTACATCGTGAACTCCAATGAGCAGTTCTTC. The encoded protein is CASSYIVNSNEQFF.

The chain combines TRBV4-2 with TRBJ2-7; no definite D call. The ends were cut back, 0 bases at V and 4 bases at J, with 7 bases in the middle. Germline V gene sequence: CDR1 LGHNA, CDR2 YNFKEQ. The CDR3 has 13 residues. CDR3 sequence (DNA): TGTGCCAGCAGCCAAGATTATGGTTACGAGCAGTACTTC. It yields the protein CASSQDYGYEQYF.

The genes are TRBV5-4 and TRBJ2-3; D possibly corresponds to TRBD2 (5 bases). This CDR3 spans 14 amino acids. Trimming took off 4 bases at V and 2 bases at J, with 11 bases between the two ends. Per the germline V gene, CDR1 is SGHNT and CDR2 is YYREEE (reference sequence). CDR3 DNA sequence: TGTGCCAGCAGCCAGACCGGACTCACAGATACGCAGTATTTT. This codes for CASSQTGLTDTQYF. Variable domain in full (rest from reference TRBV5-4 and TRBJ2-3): ETGVTQSPTHLIKTRGQQVTLRCSSQSGHNTVSWYQQALGQGPQFIFQYYREEENGRGNFPPRFSGLQFPNYSSELNVNALELDDSALYLCASSQTGLTDTQYFGPGTRLTVL.

The CDR3 reads CASSTGGAAYEQYF. The DNA of the CDR3 is TGTGCCAGCAGCACCGGGGGGGCCGCCTACGAGCAGTACTTC. This rearrangement joins TRBV7-2 to TRBJ2-7; 8 positions match TRBD2. The CDR3 runs 14 residues. CDR1 and CDR2 from the germline V gene are SGHTA and FQGNSA. With V trimmed by 5 bases and J by 2 bases, 5 bases remained unmatched.

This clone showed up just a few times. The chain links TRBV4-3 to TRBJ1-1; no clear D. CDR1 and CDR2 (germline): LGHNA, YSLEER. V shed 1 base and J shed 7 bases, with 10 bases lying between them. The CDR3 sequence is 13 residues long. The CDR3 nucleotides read TGCGCCAGCAGCCAAGTCGACGGCCTTGAAGCTTTCTTT. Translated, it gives CASSQVDGLEAFF.

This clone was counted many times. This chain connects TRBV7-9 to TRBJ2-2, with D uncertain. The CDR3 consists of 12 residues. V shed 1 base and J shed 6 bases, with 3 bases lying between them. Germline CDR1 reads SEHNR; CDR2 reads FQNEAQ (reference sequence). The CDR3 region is CASSLGAGELFF. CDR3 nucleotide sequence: TGTGCCAGCAGCTTAGGAGCCGGGGAGCTGTTTTTT.

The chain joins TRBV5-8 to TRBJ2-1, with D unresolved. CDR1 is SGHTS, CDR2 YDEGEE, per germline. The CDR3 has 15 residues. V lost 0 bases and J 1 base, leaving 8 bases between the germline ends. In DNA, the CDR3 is TGTGCCAGCAGCTTGGGGCAATCTTCCTACAATGAGCAGTTCTTC. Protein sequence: CASSLGQSSYNEQFF. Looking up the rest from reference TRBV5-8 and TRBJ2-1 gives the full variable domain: EAGVTQSPTHLIKTRGQQATLRCSPISGHTSVYWYQQALGLGLQFLLWYDEGEERNRGNFPPRFSGRQFPNYSSELNVNALELEDSALYLCASSLGQSSYNEQFFGPGTRLTVL.

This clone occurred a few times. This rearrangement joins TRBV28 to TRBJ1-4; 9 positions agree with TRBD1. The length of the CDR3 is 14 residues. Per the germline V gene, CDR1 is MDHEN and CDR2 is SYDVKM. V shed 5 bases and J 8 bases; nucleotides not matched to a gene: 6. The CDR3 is CASSIGTGREKLFF. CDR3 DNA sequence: TGTGCCAGCAGTATCGGGACAGGGAGGGAAAAACTGTTTTTT.

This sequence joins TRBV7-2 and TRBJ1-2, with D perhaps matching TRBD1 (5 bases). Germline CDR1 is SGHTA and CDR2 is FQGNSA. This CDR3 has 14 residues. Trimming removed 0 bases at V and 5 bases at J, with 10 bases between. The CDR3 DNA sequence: TGTGCCAGCAGCTTAGCGTCCTCAGGGTATGGCTACACCTTC. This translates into CASSLASSGYGYTF.

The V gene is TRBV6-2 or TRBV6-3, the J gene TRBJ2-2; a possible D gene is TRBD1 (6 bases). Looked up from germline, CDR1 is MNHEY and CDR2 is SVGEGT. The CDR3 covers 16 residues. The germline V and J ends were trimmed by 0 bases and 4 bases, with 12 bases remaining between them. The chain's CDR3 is CASSYSAQGTTGELFF. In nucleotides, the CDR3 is TGTGCCAGCAGTTACTCGGCGCAGGGGACCACCGGGGAGCTGTTTTTT.

The CDR3 is CASSLAANNSPLHF. In DNA, the CDR3 is TGTGCCAGCAGCTTAGCTGCGAATAATTCACCCCTCCACTTT. The chain couples TRBV7-9 to TRBJ1-6; D gene unclear. V shed 0 bases and J shed 5 bases, with 5 bases lying between them. CDR1 and CDR2 from the germline V gene are SEHNR and FQNEAQ (reference sequence). This CDR3 comprises 14 residues.

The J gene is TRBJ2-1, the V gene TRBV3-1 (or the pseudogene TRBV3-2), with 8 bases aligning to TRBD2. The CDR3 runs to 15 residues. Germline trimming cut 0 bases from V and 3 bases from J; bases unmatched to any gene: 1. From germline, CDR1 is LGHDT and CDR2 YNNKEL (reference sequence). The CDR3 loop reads CASSQELADYNEQFF. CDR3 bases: TGTGCCAGCAGCCAAGAACTAGCGGACTACAATGAGCAGTTCTTC.

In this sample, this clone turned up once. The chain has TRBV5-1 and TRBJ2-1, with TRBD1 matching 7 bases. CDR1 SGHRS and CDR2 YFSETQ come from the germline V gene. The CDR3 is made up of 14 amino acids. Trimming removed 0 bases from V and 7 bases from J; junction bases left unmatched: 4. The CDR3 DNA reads TGCGCCAGCAGCTTGGATAGGGGGCCTAATGAGCAGTTCTTC. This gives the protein CASSLDRGPNEQFF. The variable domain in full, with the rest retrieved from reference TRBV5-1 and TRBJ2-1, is KAGVTQTPRYLIKTRGQQVTLSCSPISGHRSVSWYQQTPGQGLQFLFEYFSETQRNKGNFPGRFSGRQFSNSRSEMNVSTLELGDSALYLCASSLDRGPNEQFFGPGTRLTVL.

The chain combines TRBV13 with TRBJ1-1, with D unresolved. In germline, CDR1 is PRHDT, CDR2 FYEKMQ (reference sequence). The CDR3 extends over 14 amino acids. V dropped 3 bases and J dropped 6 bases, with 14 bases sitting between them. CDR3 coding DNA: TGTGCCAGCAGCTTTAAGAGAGGGAATGCTGAAGCTTTCTTT. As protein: CASSFKRGNAEAFF.

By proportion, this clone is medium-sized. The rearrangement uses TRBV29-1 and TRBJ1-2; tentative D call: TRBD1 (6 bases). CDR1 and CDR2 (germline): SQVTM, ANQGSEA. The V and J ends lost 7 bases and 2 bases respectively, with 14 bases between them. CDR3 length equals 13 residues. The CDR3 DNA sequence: TGCAGCGCTACGGGACAAGCCAACTATGGCTACACCTTC. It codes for CSATGQANYGYTF.

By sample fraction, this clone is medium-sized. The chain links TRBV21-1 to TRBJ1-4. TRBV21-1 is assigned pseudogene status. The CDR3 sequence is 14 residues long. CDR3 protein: CASLGEEVNEKLFF. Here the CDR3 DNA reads TGTGCCAGCCTAGGGGAGGAAGTTAATGAAAAACTGTTTTTT.

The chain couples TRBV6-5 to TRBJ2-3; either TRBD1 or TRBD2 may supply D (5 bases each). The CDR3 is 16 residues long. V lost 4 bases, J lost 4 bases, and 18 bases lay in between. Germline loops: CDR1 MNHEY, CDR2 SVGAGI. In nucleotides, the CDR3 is TGTGCCAGCAGTTTGAACCACGGGGCTGCTGCAGATACGCAGTATTTT. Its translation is CASSLNHGAAADTQYF.

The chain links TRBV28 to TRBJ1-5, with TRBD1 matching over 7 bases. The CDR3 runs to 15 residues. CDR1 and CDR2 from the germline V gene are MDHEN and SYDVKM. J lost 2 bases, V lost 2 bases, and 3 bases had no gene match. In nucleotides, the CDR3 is TGTGCCAGCAGTTTAGGGACAGAAGGCAATCAGCCCCAGCATTTT. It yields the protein CASSLGTEGNQPQHF.

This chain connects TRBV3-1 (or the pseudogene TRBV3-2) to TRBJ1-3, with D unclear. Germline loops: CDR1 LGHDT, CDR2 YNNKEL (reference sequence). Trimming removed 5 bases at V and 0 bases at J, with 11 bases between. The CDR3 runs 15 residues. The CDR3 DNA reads TGTGCCAGCAGCAACAGTCCGAACTCTGGAAACACCATATATTTT. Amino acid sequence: CASSNSPNSGNTIYF.

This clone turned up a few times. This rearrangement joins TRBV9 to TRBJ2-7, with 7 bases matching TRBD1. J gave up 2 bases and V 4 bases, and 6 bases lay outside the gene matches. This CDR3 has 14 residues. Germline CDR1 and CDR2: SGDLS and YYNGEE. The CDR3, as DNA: TGTGCCAGCAGCCCCCGGGACAGCGCCTACGAGCAGTACTTC. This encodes CASSPRDSAYEQYF.

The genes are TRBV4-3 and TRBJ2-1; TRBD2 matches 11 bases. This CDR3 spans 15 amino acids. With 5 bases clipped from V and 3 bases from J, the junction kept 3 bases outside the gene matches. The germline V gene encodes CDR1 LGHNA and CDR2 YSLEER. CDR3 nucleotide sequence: TGCGCCAGCAGCTTTAGCGGGGGGGACTACAATGAGCAGTTCTTC. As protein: CASSFSGGDYNEQFF.